This T cell receptor (beta chain) comes out of a study of cytomegalovirus exposure and HLA in healthy donors. Notes on the study in general: Specificity for CMV antigens was confirmed in vitro for a few of the CMV-associated chains. A later analysis linked a missense variant in DCLRE1C to the trimming of TCR beta V and J genes.

The germline gives CDR1 SGHNT, CDR2 YYREEE (reference sequence). V was clipped by 4 bases and J by 2 bases, with 12 bases between them. The CDR3 is made up of 14 amino acids. The PCR ran on 60 Vbeta and 13 Jbeta primers. Produced via immunoSEQ multiplex PCR; TCRdb's table is partial and in-frame only. Of about 81,000 clones listed, 90% are singletons. As for this clone: Its cognate antigen is unknown.

The chain combines TRBV5-4 with TRBJ1-1; D uncertain. This TCR derives from a man aged 18-30 years in good health and CMV-seronegative. Sequencing input: PBMCs. CDR3: CASSLTGKNTEAFF. CDR3 DNA sequence: TGTGCCAGCAGCCTAACCGGGAAAAACACTGAAGCTTTCTTT.